The 15 T cell receptor beta chains listed next were all sequenced from one sample in a study of blood T cell repertoires in COVID-19. TCRdb keeps only in-frame clones here, not all; method: immunoSEQ multiplex PCR. The table records nearly 200,000 clones, around 82% of them present only once. The specimen sequenced was PBMCs or T cells enriched from blood (not recorded which). These receptor sequences come from a man aged 40-50 years who had recovered from COVID-19.

The CDR3 DNA is TGCGCCAGCAGCCAAGACGGGCGCGGGGATACGCAGTATTTT. Translated, it gives CASSQDGRGDTQYF. The rearrangement joins TRBV4-1 to TRBJ2-3; tentatively, D is TRBD2 (5 bases). Trimming took 0 bases from V and 6 from J, leaving 10 bases between them. This CDR3 region has 14 residues. From germline, CDR1 is MGHRA and CDR2 YSYEKL.

The chain carries TRBV30 and TRBJ1-5; D perhaps matches TRBD1 (6 bases). The germline V and J ends were trimmed by 2 bases and 6 bases, with 17 bases remaining between them. Germline CDR1 is GTSNPN and CDR2 is SVGIG (reference sequence). This CDR3 has 15 amino acids. Here the CDR3 DNA reads TGTGCCTGGAGTCCCGCACAGGGCATCCCTCAGCCCCAGCATTTT. This codes for CAWSPAQGIPQPQHF.

The V call is TRBV7-9, the J call TRBJ1-1, with D maybe TRBD1 (6 bases). The CDR3 is made up of 15 amino acids. Germline V gene lookup returns CDR1 SEHNR and CDR2 FQNEAQ (reference sequence). Trimming cost V 5 bases and J 4 bases, with 17 bases left between them. For the CDR3, the DNA is TGTGCCAGCAGCACCGGACAGTCCCGGGGCACTGAAGCTTTCTTT. Translating it yields CASSTGQSRGTEAFF.

In this sample, this clone turned up once. The chain combines TRBV19 with TRBJ2-1; D is unclear. Trimming shortened V by 0 bases and J by 6 bases, and 9 bases separated the two germline ends. CDR1 and CDR2 (germline): LNHDA, SQIVND (reference sequence). CDR3 length: 14 amino acids. CDR3 bases: TGTGCCAGTAGTATAGATAGAGCCTCCAATGAGCAGTTCTTC. Encoded protein: CASSIDRASNEQFF.

This clone was counted once. The chain is built from TRBV7-2 and TRBJ1-1; D might be TRBD1 (5 bases). Germline assignment: CDR1 SGHTA and CDR2 FQGNSA. Trimming stripped 5 bases from V and 1 base from J, with 20 bases between. This CDR3 has 17 residues. For the CDR3, the DNA is TGTGCCAGCAGCCCTTTTCAGGGCTCCCCCAGGAACACTGAAGCTTTCTTT. Amino acids: CASSPFQGSPRNTEAFF. The complete variable domain, with remaining parts taken from reference TRBV7-2 and TRBJ1-1, reads GAGVSQSPSNKVTEKGKDVELRCDPISGHTALYWYRQSLGQGLEFLIYFQGNSAPDKSGLPSDRFSAERTGGSVSTLTIQRTQQEDSAVYLCASSPFQGSPRNTEAFFGQGTRLTVV.

This clone was detected only a few times. V usage is TRBV4-2 and J usage is TRBJ1-5; D call uncertain. The germline gives CDR1 LGHNA, CDR2 YNFKEQ. V was clipped by 0 bases and J by 4 bases, with 10 bases between them. The length of the CDR3 is 15 residues. This CDR3 reads CASSQDTVLNQPQHF. The DNA of the CDR3 is TGTGCCAGCAGCCAAGATACAGTTCTTAATCAGCCCCAGCATTTT.

This chain links TRBV9 with TRBJ2-2; 11 bases are shared with TRBD2. CDR1 and CDR2 from the germline V gene are SGDLS and YYNGEE. The length of the CDR3 is 16 residues. Trimming at V came to 0 bases and at J to 5 bases, leaving 3 bases not matched to a gene. The CDR3 sequence: CASSVASGGMTGELFF. CDR3 nucleotides: TGTGCCAGCAGCGTAGCTAGCGGGGGGATGACCGGGGAGCTGTTTTTT.

The rearrangement uses TRBV19 and TRBJ1-1, with unresolved D. Germline V gene data show CDR1 as LNHDA and CDR2 as SQIVND (reference sequence). Deletions cut 3 bases from V and 1 base from J, with 9 bases between. The CDR3 is 14 amino acids. The CDR3 nucleotides are TGTGCCAGTAGTATCGGACTCTCGAACACTGAAGCTTTCTTT. It yields the protein CASSIGLSNTEAFF.

This clone was seen only a few times. The chain links TRBV11-2 to TRBJ1-5; 7 bases are a match to TRBD1. This CDR3 is 17 amino acids long. Germline V gene lookup returns CDR1 SGHAT and CDR2 FQNNGV. V gave up 5 bases and J gave up 4 bases; unmatched junction bases: 14. The CDR3 coding sequence is TGTGCCAGCAGCAGAGGCCCCACCGGGACAGCTAATCAGCCCCAGCATTTT. This encodes CASSRGPTGTANQPQHF.

The chain employs TRBV30 and TRBJ1-2, with D uncertain. Germline CDR1 reads GTSNPN; CDR2 reads SVGIG (reference sequence). The CDR3 length is 12 residues. V gave up 4 bases and J gave up 4 bases, with 10 bases separating them. CDR3 DNA sequence: TGTGCCTGGAAGCCTAACAGCTATGGCTACACCTTC. Its protein is CAWKPNSYGYTF. Full variable domain (missing parts from reference TRBV30 and TRBJ1-2): SQTIHQWPATLVQPVGSPLSLECTVEGTSNPNLYWYRQAAGRGLQLLFYSVGIGQISSEVPQNLSASRPQDRQFILSSKKLLLSDSGFYLCAWKPNSYGYTFGSGTRLTVV.

The chain combines TRBV11-3 with TRBJ1-6; D is uncertain. The CDR3 is 13 residues long. The germline gives CDR1 SGHNT, CDR2 YENEEA. The germline V and J ends were trimmed by 6 bases and 0 bases, with 3 bases remaining between them. In nucleotides, the CDR3 is TGTGCCAGCAGGAGCTCCTATAATTCACCCCTCCACTTT. Translated, it gives CASRSSYNSPLHF. Complete variable domain (other parts from reference TRBV11-3 and TRBJ1-6): EAGVVQSPRYKIIEKKQPVAFWCNPISGHNTLYWYLQNLGQGPELLIRYENEEAVDDSQLPKDRFSAERLKGVDSTLKIQPAELGDSAVYLCASRSSYNSPLHFGNGTRLTVT.

The chain uses TRBV3-1 (or the pseudogene TRBV3-2) and TRBJ1-5, with D hard to call. Deletions cut 1 base from V and 1 base from J, with 8 bases between. The CDR3 sequence is 15 residues long. From germline, CDR1 is LGHDT and CDR2 YNNKEL (reference sequence). The CDR3 spells CASSQGGVSNQPQHF. CDR3 in DNA: TGTGCCAGCAGCCAAGGAGGAGTAAGCAATCAGCCCCAGCATTTT.

CDR3 residues: CASSPQGNKNIQYF. In DNA, the CDR3 is TGTGCCAGCAGCCCCCAGGGGAACAAAAACATTCAGTACTTC. V usage is TRBV14 and J usage is TRBJ2-4, with TRBD1 as a possible D gene (6 bases). The CDR3 runs 14 residues. The germline V gene encodes CDR1 SGHDN and CDR2 FVKESK. The V and J ends lost 4 bases and 3 bases respectively, with 10 bases between them.

V usage is TRBV7-9 and J usage is TRBJ1-2, with 8 bases matching TRBD1. The CDR3 consists of 15 residues. CDR1 and CDR2 (germline): SEHNR, FQNEAQ (reference sequence). Trimming cost V 5 bases and J 6 bases; bases outside gene matches: 11. This CDR3 is CASSPTGTGVNGYTF. The CDR3 DNA sequence: TGTGCCAGCAGCCCCACCGGGACAGGAGTAAATGGCTACACCTTC.

The chain links TRBV6-5 to TRBJ1-6; 8 bases match TRBD1. This CDR3 has 15 amino acids. V lost 2 bases to trimming and J lost 10 bases; unmatched junction nucleotides: 7. Germline CDR1 is MNHEY and CDR2 is SVGAGI. In DNA form, the CDR3 reads TGTGCCAGCAGTTACCCGACAGGGGTCGGATCACCCCTCCACTTT. It encodes CASSYPTGVGSPLHF.